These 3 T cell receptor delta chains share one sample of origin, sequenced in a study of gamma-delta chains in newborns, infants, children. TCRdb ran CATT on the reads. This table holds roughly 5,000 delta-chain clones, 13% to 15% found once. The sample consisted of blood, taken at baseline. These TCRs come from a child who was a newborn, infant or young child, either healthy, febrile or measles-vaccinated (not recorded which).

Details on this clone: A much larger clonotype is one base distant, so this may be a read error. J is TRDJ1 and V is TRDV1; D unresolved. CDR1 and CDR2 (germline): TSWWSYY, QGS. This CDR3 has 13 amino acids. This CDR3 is CALGGHEADKPIF. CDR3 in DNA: TGTGCTCTTGGGGGTCACGAAGCCGATAAACCCATCTTT.

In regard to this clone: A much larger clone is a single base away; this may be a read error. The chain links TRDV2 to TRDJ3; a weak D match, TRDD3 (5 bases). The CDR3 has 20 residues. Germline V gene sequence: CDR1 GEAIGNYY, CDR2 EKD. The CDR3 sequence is CACGTVEWGTSSWDTRQMFF. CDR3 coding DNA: TGTGCCTGTGGCACCGTGGAATGGGGTACCAGCTCCTGGGACACCCGACAGATGTTTTTC.

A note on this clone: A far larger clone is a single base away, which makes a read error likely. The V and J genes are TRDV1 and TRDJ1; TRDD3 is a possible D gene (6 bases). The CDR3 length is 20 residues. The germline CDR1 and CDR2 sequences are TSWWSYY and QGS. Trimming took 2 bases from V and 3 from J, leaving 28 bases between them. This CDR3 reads CALGESVNHWEKRNADKLIF. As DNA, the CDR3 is TGTGCTCTTGGGGAAAGCGTAAACCACTGGGAAAAAAGAAACGCCGATAAACTCATCTTT.